A selection of T cell receptor beta chains follows, all from one sample in a study of T cells in localized non-small cell lung cancer. The protocol was immunoSEQ multiplex PCR, while the TCRdb copy is restricted to in-frame clones and leaves out a portion. The sample holds approximately 24,000 clones, 75% to 90% seen once. The sample was peripheral blood, taken before any cancer treatment. Source of these receptors: a man aged 40 to 75 with stage I squamous cell lung carcinoma. The CDR3 runs from the conserved cysteine through the conserved F or W. The D gene is left open where the match is weak. Clone size is given for some rows only: seen once, a few or many times, or a class if the clone is expanded.

D: -
J: TRBJ1-1
V: TRBV6-5
size: -
CDR3: CASSYVRVQSTEAFF
DNA: TGTGCCAGCAGTTACGTAAGGGTACAGAGCACTGAAGCTTTCTTT

D: -
J: TRBJ2-2
V: TRBV7-2
size: -
CDR3: CASSFFGPNTGELFF
DNA: TGTGCCAGCAGCTTTTTCGGGCCGAACACCGGGGAGCTGTTTTTT

D: -
J: TRBJ1-2
V: TRBV27
size: -
CDR3: CASSSNSAIYGYTF
DNA: TGTGCCAGCAGTTCAAACTCAGCAATCTATGGCTACACCTTC

D: -
J: TRBJ1-3
V: TRBV6-1
size: -
CDR3: CASSEESVSSGNTIYF
DNA: TGTGCCAGCAGTGAAGAATCGGTGAGCTCTGGAAACACCATATATTTT

D: TRBD2
J: TRBJ2-1
V: TRBV30
size: -
CDR3: CAWSGTSGGLGTYNEQFF
DNA: TGTGCCTGGAGTGGAACTAGCGGGGGCCTGGGCACCTACAATGAGCAGTTCTTC

D: -
J: TRBJ2-5
V: TRBV11-2
size: -
CDR3: CASSLGMRQETQYF
DNA: TGTGCCAGCAGCTTGGGGATGCGCCAAGAGACCCAGTACTTC

D: -
J: TRBJ2-1
V: TRBV4-1
size: -
CDR3: CASSQEVIAASYEQFF
DNA: TGCGCCAGCAGCCAAGAGGTGATAGCAGCTAGCTATGAGCAGTTCTTC

D: -
J: TRBJ1-1
V: TRBV11-2
size: -
CDR3: CASSLSTVNTEAFF
DNA: TGTGCCAGCAGCTTATCAACGGTGAACACTGAAGCTTTCTTT

D: -
J: TRBJ2-3
V: TRBV4-2
size: -
CDR3: CASSQENYPLGTDTQYF
DNA: TGTGCCAGCAGCCAAGAAAACTATCCGCTTGGCACAGATACGCAGTATTTT

D: -
J: TRBJ1-4
V: TRBV15
size: -
CDR3: CATSREDRGNEKLFF
DNA: TGTGCCACCAGCAGAGAGGACAGAGGCAATGAAAAACTGTTTTTT

D: -
J: TRBJ1-2
V: TRBV19
size: -
CDR3: CASSLTRGSSHGYTF
DNA: TGTGCCAGTAGTCTGACTAGGGGATCTTCGCATGGCTACACCTTC

D: -
J: TRBJ1-2
V: TRBV6-5
size: -
CDR3: CASSSPTLPSGYGYTF
DNA: TGTGCCAGCAGTTCCCCCACACTACCCTCGGGCTATGGCTACACCTTC

D: TRBD1
J: TRBJ2-2
V: TRBV11-2
size: once
CDR3: CASSSGTGYTGELFF
DNA: TGTGCCAGCAGCTCCGGGACAGGGTACACCGGGGAGCTGTTTTTT

D: TRBD1
J: TRBJ2-2
V: TRBV5-1
size: -
CDR3: CASSLGQGAAGELFF
DNA: TGCGCCAGCAGCTTGGGACAGGGGGCCGCCGGGGAGCTGTTTTTT

D: -
J: TRBJ1-1
V: TRBV9
size: -
CDR3: CASSPGGVEAFF
DNA: TGTGCCAGCAGCCCTGGGGGCGTGGAAGCTTTCTTT

D: TRBD1
J: TRBJ2-1
V: TRBV19
size: -
CDR3: CASSIRTGGNEQFF
DNA: TGTGCCAGTAGTATAAGGACAGGGGGCAATGAGCAGTTCTTC

D: -
J: TRBJ2-7
V: TRBV18
size: -
CDR3: CASSRGWDPYEQYF
DNA: TGTGCCAGCTCTCGAGGCTGGGATCCCTACGAGCAGTACTTC

D: -
J: TRBJ2-3
V: TRBV30
size: -
CDR3: CAWSFAGTSTDTQYF
DNA: TGTGCCTGGAGTTTCGCGGGGACTTCCACAGATACGCAGTATTTT

D: -
J: TRBJ2-7
V: TRBV5-4
size: -
CDR3: CASSTLGRGFYEQYF
DNA: TGTGCCAGCAGCACCCTCGGACGGGGATTCTACGAGCAGTACTTC

D: TRBD1
J: TRBJ1-1
V: TRBV28
size: few
CDR3: CASSSGGAGNTEAFF
DNA: TGTGCCAGCAGTTCAGGGGGCGCGGGGAACACTGAAGCTTTCTTT

D: -
J: TRBJ1-6
V: TRBV11-2
size: -
CDR3: CASSLGRGGKPLHF
DNA: TGTGCCAGCAGCTTAGGTCGCGGCGGCAAGCCCCTCCACTTT

D: TRBD2
J: TRBJ2-5
V: TRBV4-2
size: -
CDR3: CASTLERGGQETQYF
DNA: TGTGCCAGCACCCTGGAGCGGGGGGGACAAGAGACCCAGTACTTC

D: -
J: TRBJ1-3
V: TRBV5-1
size: -
CDR3: CASSLAGHSGNTIYF
DNA: TGCGCCAGCAGCTTGGCCGGGCACTCTGGAAACACCATATATTTT

D: -
J: TRBJ1-2
V: TRBV5-4
size: -
CDR3: CASSPPGAGMNSNYGYTF
DNA: TGTGCCAGCAGCCCCCCAGGGGCCGGGATGAATTCTAACTATGGCTACACCTTC

D: TRBD1
J: TRBJ2-7
V: TRBV6-6
size: -
CDR3: CASSYLRQGEQYF
DNA: TGTGCCAGCAGTTACTTGAGACAGGGGGAGCAGTACTTC

D: -
J: TRBJ2-1
V: TRBV1
size: -
CDR3: CTSSLGGRRGGSYNEQFF
DNA: TGCACCAGCAGCCTCGGAGGCAGGCGGGGGGGCTCCTACAATGAGCAGTTCTTC

D: TRBD1
J: TRBJ1-5
V: TRBV4-1
size: -
CDR3: CASSLRTGRFDQPQHF
DNA: TGCGCCAGCAGCCTGCGGACAGGAAGGTTTGATCAGCCCCAGCATTTT

D: TRBD1
J: TRBJ1-6
V: TRBV6-5
size: -
CDR3: CASRWTGFTSPLHF
DNA: TGTGCCAGCAGGTGGACAGGGTTCACTTCACCCCTCCACTTT

D: -
J: TRBJ2-1
V: TRBV5-1
size: -
CDR3: CASSWGEVNEQFF
DNA: TGCGCCAGCAGTTGGGGGGAGGTGAATGAGCAGTTCTTC

D: -
J: TRBJ2-3
V: TRBV7-6
size: -
CDR3: CASSLTGGNTDTQYF
DNA: TGTGCCAGCAGCTTAACCGGGGGAAACACAGATACGCAGTATTTT

D: -
J: TRBJ1-6
V: TRBV28
size: few
CDR3: CASSSDSYSYNSPLHF
DNA: TGTGCCAGCAGTTCGGACAGTTACTCCTATAATTCACCCCTCCACTTT

D: -
J: TRBJ1-1
V: TRBV28
size: -
CDR3: CASSPYGARNTEAFF
DNA: TGTGCCAGCAGTCCCTACGGGGCGCGGAACACTGAAGCTTTCTTT

D: -
J: TRBJ1-2
V: TRBV7-8
size: once
CDR3: CASSPSPDPGPYGYTF
DNA: TGTGCCAGCAGCCCGTCGCCCGATCCGGGGCCCTATGGCTACACCTTC

D: -
J: TRBJ2-5
V: TRBV14
size: -
CDR3: CASSQDREGSLLGETQYF
DNA: TGTGCCAGCAGCCAAGATCGGGAAGGGAGTTTGCTCGGAGAGACCCAGTACTTC

D: TRBD1
J: TRBJ1-1
V: TRBV5-6
size: -
CDR3: CASSRDRSTEAFF
DNA: TGTGCCAGCAGCCGGGACAGGAGCACTGAAGCTTTCTTT

D: TRBD1
J: TRBJ1-6
V: TRBV7-8
size: -
CDR3: CASSKDRGYSPLHF
DNA: TGTGCCAGCTCGAAGGACAGGGGTTATTCACCCCTCCACTTT

D: TRBD2
J: TRBJ2-5
V: TRBV11-3
size: -
CDR3: CASSPGLAGARETQYF
DNA: TGTGCCAGCAGCCCAGGACTAGCGGGGGCCCGGGAGACCCAGTACTTC

D: -
J: TRBJ2-6
V: TRBV4-3
size: -
CDR3: CASSQGFGANVLTF
DNA: TGCGCCAGCAGCCAGGGGTTTGGGGCCAACGTCCTGACTTTC

D: -
J: TRBJ2-2
V: TRBV7-3
size: -
CDR3: CASSLTITGELFF
DNA: TGTGCCAGCAGCCTTACAATAACCGGGGAGCTGTTTTTT

D: -
J: TRBJ1-1
V: TRBV29-1
size: -
CDR3: CSVVRKQGSEAFF
DNA: TGCAGCGTTGTCCGAAAGCAGGGCTCCGAAGCTTTCTTT

D: -
J: TRBJ1-2
V: TRBV28
size: -
CDR3: CASSGEGYGYTF
DNA: TGTGCCAGCAGCGGAGAGGGTTATGGCTACACCTTC

D: -
J: TRBJ2-7
V: TRBV28
size: -
CDR3: CASSQDTNHYEQYF
DNA: TGTGCCAGCAGTCAAGACACTAACCACTACGAGCAGTACTTC

D: -
J: TRBJ2-7
V: TRBV7-6
size: -
CDR3: CASSPGGFTYEQYF
DNA: TGTGCCAGCAGCCCAGGAGGGTTTACCTACGAGCAGTACTTC

D: -
J: TRBJ2-7
V: TRBV7-2
size: once
CDR3: CASSPRTRTYEQYF
DNA: TGTGCCAGCAGTCCTCGGACACGAACCTACGAGCAGTACTTC

D: TRBD1
J: TRBJ1-1
V: TRBV19
size: -
CDR3: CASSIGQGSTEAFF
DNA: TGTGCCAGTAGTATTGGACAGGGAAGCACTGAAGCTTTCTTT

D: -
J: TRBJ2-2
V: TRBV19
size: -
CDR3: CASSIRVREVTGELFF
DNA: TGTGCCAGTAGTATTAGGGTCAGGGAGGTCACCGGGGAGCTGTTTTTT

D: -
J: TRBJ1-6
V: TRBV28
size: -
CDR3: CASSLEAGAGDSPLHF
DNA: TGTGCCAGCAGTTTAGAGGCGGGGGCTGGTGATTCACCCCTCCACTTT

D: TRBD1
J: TRBJ1-2
V: TRBV5-1
size: -
CDR3: CASSLAATGGGGYTF
DNA: TGCGCCAGCAGCTTGGCCGCGACAGGGGGTGGCGGCTACACCTTC